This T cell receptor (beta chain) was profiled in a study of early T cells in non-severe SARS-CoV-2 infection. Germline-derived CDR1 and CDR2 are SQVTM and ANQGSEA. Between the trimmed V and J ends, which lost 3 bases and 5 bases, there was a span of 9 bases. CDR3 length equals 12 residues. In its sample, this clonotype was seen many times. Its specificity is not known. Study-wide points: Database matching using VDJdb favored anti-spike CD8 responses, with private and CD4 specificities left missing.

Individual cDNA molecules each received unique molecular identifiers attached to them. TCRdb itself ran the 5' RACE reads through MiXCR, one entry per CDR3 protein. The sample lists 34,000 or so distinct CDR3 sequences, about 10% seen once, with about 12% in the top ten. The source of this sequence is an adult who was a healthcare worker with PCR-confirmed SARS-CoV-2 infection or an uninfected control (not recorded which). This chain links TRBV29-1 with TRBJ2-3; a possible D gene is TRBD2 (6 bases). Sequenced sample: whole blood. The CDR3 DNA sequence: TGCAGCGTTGATAAGGGAGGAGATACGCAGTATTTT. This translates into CSVDKGGDTQYF.